Here is one T cell receptor beta chain with its context. This record comes from a study of blood T cell repertoires in COVID-19. This CDR3 has 15 residues. The V gene end was trimmed by 1 base and the J gene end by 2 bases; junction bases not matched to a gene: 3. Germline loops: CDR1 SGHNT, CDR2 YYREEE (reference sequence). Libraries were prepared by immunoSEQ multiplex PCR; TCRdb keeps only in-frame clonotypes and omits some of them. The table lists approximately 32,000 clones, 70% to 90% of them singletons. Input material: peripheral blood. The chain carries TRBV5-4 and TRBJ2-5, with 9 bases aligning to TRBD2. The clonotype originates from a woman in her 70s with active COVID-19. This CDR3 reads CASSLSSGEQETQYF. The CDR3 DNA reads as TGTGCCAGCAGCTTGTCTAGCGGGGAACAAGAGACCCAGTACTTC.